This T cell receptor beta chain was captured by sequencing in a study of siplizumab effects on memory and regulatory T cells. Study observations and caveats: Just a small share of alloreactive clones was traced back to unstimulated subsets. Siplizumab cultures yielded proliferating Tregs whose suppressive function was not confirmed. Naive or memory phenotype assignment was not possible for roughly 80-97% of proliferating CD4+ or CD8+ clones.

CDR3 size: 13 residues. V lost 5 bases, J lost 3 bases, and 11 bases lay in between. Germline V gene sequence: CDR1 SGHAT, CDR2 FQNNGV. TCR templates, about 10^5 per sample, were assayed. Sequenced by immunoSEQ multiplex PCR; TCRdb stores in-frame clones only, minus some. The sample carries about 100,000 clones, about 94% recorded once. Points on this clone: The antigen is unknown.

Sample: non-Treg CD4+ T cells sorted from blood. The clonotype comes from a human donor in good health. The V call is TRBV11-2, the J call TRBJ2-7, with D unresolved. The CDR3 DNA reads TGTGCCAGCAGCGCCCTGGGCTTCTACGAGCAGTACTTC. Its translation: CASSALGFYEQYF.